These T cell receptor beta chains were read from a single sample in a study of shared clonotypes between healthy human individuals. The assay was immunoSEQ multiplex PCR, and TCRdb's table has in-frame clones only and misses some. The table includes about 2 million clones, about 95% detected once. Sequenced material: naive CD8+ T cells sorted from blood. These receptor sequences come from a man aged 18 to 30 in good health. CDR3s include the opening cysteine and the closing phenylalanine or tryptophan. The D gene is left open where the match is weak. Size values are once, few and many counts, or a class for expanded clones, and some rows have none.

abundance | d_gene | j_gene | v_gene | CDR3aa | CDR3nt
once | TRBD1 | TRBJ1-5 | TRBV10-3 | CAISDWGQPQPQHF | TGTGCCATCAGTGATTGGGGACAGCCTCAGCCCCAGCATTTT
once | - | TRBJ2-1 | TRBV4-1 | CASSRKSAGEQFF | TGCGCCAGCAGCCGGAAGAGCGCCGGTGAGCAGTTCTTC
- | - | TRBJ2-5 | TRBV4-1 | CASSLQDVQETQYF | TGCGCCAGCAGCCTACAGGACGTCCAAGAGACCCAGTACTTC
- | TRBD1 | TRBJ1-4 | TRBV6-1 | CASSETGTDEKLFF | TGTGCCAGCAGTGAGACAGGGACGGATGAAAAACTGTTTTTT
- | - | TRBJ1-5 | TRBV28 | CASSYLFQPQHF | TGTGCCAGCAGTTACCTTTTCCAGCCCCAGCATTTT
- | TRBD2 | TRBJ2-5 | TRBV19 | CASSIGTSDQETQYF | TGTGCCAGTAGTATAGGAACTAGCGATCAAGAGACCCAGTACTTC
- | TRBD2 | TRBJ2-7 | TRBV9 | CASSEGGLAQYEQYF | TGTGCCAGCAGCGAGGGGGGACTAGCACAATACGAGCAGTACTTC
- | TRBD2 | TRBJ2-1 | TRBV6-5 | CASSLAGPSYNEQFF | TGTGCCAGCAGTTTAGCGGGACCATCCTACAATGAGCAGTTCTTC
- | - | TRBJ2-5 | TRBV29-1 | CSVEGGRETQYF | TGCAGCGTCGAGGGGGGTAGAGAGACCCAGTACTTC
- | TRBD1 | TRBJ2-7 | TRBV2 | CASTEDRGREQYF | TGTGCCAGCACCGAGGACAGGGGCCGGGAGCAGTACTTC
- | - | TRBJ1-2 | TRBV7-6 | CASSLKGDLRDGYTF | TGTGCCAGCAGCCTTAAAGGGGATTTGAGGGATGGCTACACCTTC
- | - | TRBJ1-4 | TRBV19 | CASNSDRTAGEKLFF | TGTGCCAGTAACTCGGACCGAACTGCTGGGGAAAAACTGTTTTTT
- | - | TRBJ1-1 | TRBV28 | CASSSGRLAEAFF | TGTGCCAGCAGTTCTGGAAGGCTCGCTGAAGCTTTCTTT
- | - | TRBJ1-1 | TRBV29-1 | CSVELPQGSWGTEAFF | TGCAGCGTTGAATTACCCCAGGGAAGTTGGGGCACTGAAGCTTTCTTT
- | TRBD1 | TRBJ1-3 | TRBV13 | CASSRQGLSSGNTIYF | TGTGCCAGCAGCAGACAGGGACTGTCCTCTGGAAACACCATATATTTT
- | - | TRBJ2-7 | TRBV6-5 | CASSYRGYEQYF | TGTGCCAGCAGTTATCGGGGGTACGAGCAGTACTTC
- | TRBD1 | TRBJ2-3 | TRBV9 | CASSVGGTGGTDTQYF | TGTGCCAGCAGCGTAGGAGGGACAGGGGGAACAGATACGCAGTATTTT
- | - | TRBJ2-7 | TRBV7-6 | CASSPPGQRGYEQYF | TGTGCCAGCAGCCCCCCAGGCCAACGGGGCTACGAGCAGTACTTC
once | TRBD2 | TRBJ2-2 | TRBV5-1 | CASSYLAGSYTGELFF | TGCGCCAGCAGCTACTTAGCGGGATCGTACACCGGGGAGCTGTTTTTT
- | - | TRBJ1-5 | TRBV28 | CASLDDPGSSNQPQHF | TGTGCCAGTCTTGATGACCCGGGGAGTAGCAATCAGCCCCAGCATTTT
few | - | TRBJ1-1 | TRBV23-1 | CASSQSLQEGGTEAFF | TGCGCCAGCAGTCAATCCCTCCAGGAGGGCGGCACTGAAGCTTTCTTT
- | - | TRBJ2-7 | TRBV29-1 | CSVTTETYEQYF | TGCAGCGTCACGACAGAAACCTACGAGCAGTACTTC
- | - | TRBJ1-5 | TRBV4-3 | CASSQDGGPQQPQHF | TGCGCCAGCAGCCAAGATGGGGGGCCGCAACAGCCCCAGCATTTT
- | - | TRBJ2-7 | TRBV15 | CATSRDYGLGDEQYF | TGTGCCACCAGCAGAGATTACGGGCTTGGAGACGAGCAGTACTTC
- | - | TRBJ2-2 | TRBV9 | CASSEPNTGELFF | TGTGCCAGCAGCGAACCGAACACCGGGGAGCTGTTTTTT
- | TRBD2 | TRBJ2-2 | TRBV9 | CASSILAGAPLTGELFF | TGTGCCAGCAGCATACTAGCGGGGGCCCCCCTCACCGGGGAGCTGTTTTTT
- | - | TRBJ2-1 | TRBV9 | CASSRTDYNEQFF | TGTGCCAGCAGCCGGACAGATTACAATGAGCAGTTCTTC
- | - | TRBJ2-1 | TRBV4-3 | CASSAPPYNEQFF | TGCGCCAGCAGTGCACCCCCCTACAATGAGCAGTTCTTC
- | - | TRBJ1-6 | TRBV15 | CATSRDRAAWDSPLHF | TGTGCCACCAGCAGAGATCGGGCAGCTTGGGATTCACCCCTCCACTTT
- | TRBD1 | TRBJ2-7 | TRBV30 | CAWSVGGQGFPYEQYF | TGTGCCTGGAGTGTAGGGGGACAGGGATTTCCCTACGAGCAGTACTTC
- | TRBD2 | TRBJ2-7 | TRBV4-1 | CASSQDPAMASGEQYF | TGCGCCAGCAGCCAAGATCCCGCTATGGCTAGCGGCGAGCAGTACTTC
- | - | TRBJ2-7 | TRBV29-1 | CSVEDEGYEQYF | TGCAGCGTTGAAGATGAAGGCTACGAGCAGTACTTC
- | - | TRBJ1-1 | TRBV5-1 | CASSFNLGTEAFF | TGCGCCAGCAGCTTTAATCTTGGGACTGAAGCTTTCTTT
- | - | TRBJ1-1 | TRBV6-5 | CASSYSDSNTEAFF | TGTGCCAGCAGTTACTCGGACAGTAACACTGAAGCTTTCTTT
once | - | TRBJ1-4 | TRBV4-1 | CASGHGIDVFF | TGCGCCAGCGGACACGGCATAGACGTGTTTTTT
- | - | TRBJ2-3 | TRBV11-2 | CASSSTAVADTQYF | TGTGCCAGCAGCTCAACGGCGGTTGCAGATACGCAGTATTTT
- | - | TRBJ2-1 | TRBV29-1 | CSVDRTYNEQFF | TGCAGCGTTGATCGGACCTACAATGAGCAGTTCTTC
- | - | TRBJ2-3 | TRBV7-9 | CASSSLATGSSGTDTQYF | TGTGCCAGCAGCTCCCTCGCGACCGGATCCTCTGGCACAGATACGCAGTATTTT
- | TRBD1 | TRBJ2-7 | TRBV29-1 | CSVVGQGGEQYF | TGCAGCGTTGTAGGACAGGGGGGCGAGCAGTACTTC
- | TRBD2 | TRBJ2-1 | TRBV6-1 | CASMTGGFYEQFF | TGTGCCAGCATGACGGGAGGGTTTTATGAGCAGTTCTTC
- | - | TRBJ2-2 | TRBV6-5 | CASSYPSAGELFF | TGTGCCAGCAGTTACCCCTCGGCCGGGGAGCTGTTTTTT
- | TRBD1 | TRBJ2-2 | TRBV29-1 | CSVVDRETTGELFF | TGCAGCGTTGTGGACAGGGAAACCACCGGGGAGCTGTTTTTT
- | TRBD2 | TRBJ2-7 | TRBV4-1 | CASSQQPLAYEQYF | TGCGCCAGCAGCCAACAACCACTAGCGTACGAGCAGTACTTC
- | - | TRBJ2-5 | TRBV21-1 | CASSTYPETQYF | TGTGCCAGCAGCACCTACCCAGAGACCCAGTACTTC
- | - | TRBJ1-4 | TRBV9 | CASSVGQGGEKLFF | TGTGCCAGCAGCGTAGGTCAGGGAGGCGAAAAACTGTTTTTT
- | TRBD2 | TRBJ2-1 | TRBV5-1 | CASSLSGREGPNEQFF | TGCGCCAGCAGCTTGAGTGGGCGGGAGGGCCCCAATGAGCAGTTCTTC
- | - | TRBJ1-2 | TRBV27 | CASSSMGRDGYTF | TGTGCCAGCAGTTCAATGGGCAGGGATGGCTACACCTTC
- | TRBD1 | TRBJ1-2 | TRBV7-2 | CASSPTGGNGYTF | TGTGCCAGCAGCCCTACAGGGGGCAATGGCTACACCTTC
- | TRBD2 | TRBJ2-7 | TRBV28 | CASSLRSGTSDEQYF | TGTGCCAGCAGTCTCCGCTCCGGGACTAGCGACGAGCAGTACTTC